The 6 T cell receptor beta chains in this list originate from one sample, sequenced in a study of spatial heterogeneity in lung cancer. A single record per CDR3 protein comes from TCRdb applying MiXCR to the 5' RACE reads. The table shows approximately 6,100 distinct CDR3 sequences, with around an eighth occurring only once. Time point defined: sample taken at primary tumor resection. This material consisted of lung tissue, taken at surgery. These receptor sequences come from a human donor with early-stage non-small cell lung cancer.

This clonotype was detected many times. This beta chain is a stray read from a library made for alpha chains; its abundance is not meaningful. The CDR3: CSARLSDNYGYTF. The CDR3 DNA reads TGCAGCGCCAGGCTGTCAGATAACTATGGCTACACCTTC. V and J are TRBV29-1 and TRBJ1-2, with D uncertain. V gave up 7 bases and J gave up 1 base, with 13 bases separating them. Germline loops: CDR1 SQVTM, CDR2 ANQGSEA. The CDR3 consists of 13 residues. Drawing the rest from reference TRBV29-1 and TRBJ1-2, the complete variable domain is SAVISQKPSRDICQRGTSLTIQCQVDSQVTMMFWYRQQPGQSLTLIATANQGSEATYESGFVIDKFPISRPNLTFSTLTVSNMSPEDSSIYLCSARLSDNYGYTFGSGTRLTVV.

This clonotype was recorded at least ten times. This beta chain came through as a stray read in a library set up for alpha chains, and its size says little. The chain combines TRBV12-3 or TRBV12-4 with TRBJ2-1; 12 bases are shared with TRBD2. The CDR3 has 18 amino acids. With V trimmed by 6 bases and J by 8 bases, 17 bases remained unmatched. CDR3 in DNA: TGTGCCAGCAGACGTCGGCTAGCGGGAGGGAAAGGCTTAGATGAGCAGTTCTTC. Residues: CASRRRLAGGKGLDEQFF.

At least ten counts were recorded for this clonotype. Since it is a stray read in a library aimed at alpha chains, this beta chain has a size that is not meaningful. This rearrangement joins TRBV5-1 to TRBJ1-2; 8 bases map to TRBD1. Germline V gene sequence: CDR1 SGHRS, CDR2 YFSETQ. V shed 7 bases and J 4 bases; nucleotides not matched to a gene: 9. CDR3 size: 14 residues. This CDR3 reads CASSRDRISYGYTF. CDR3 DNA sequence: TGCGCCAGCTCCCGGGACAGGATTTCCTATGGCTACACCTTC.

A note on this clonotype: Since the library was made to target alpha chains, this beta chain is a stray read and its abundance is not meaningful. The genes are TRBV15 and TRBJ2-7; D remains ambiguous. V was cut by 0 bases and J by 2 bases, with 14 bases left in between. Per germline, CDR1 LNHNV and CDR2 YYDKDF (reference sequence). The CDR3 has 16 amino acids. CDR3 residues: CATSRDPPENPYEQYF. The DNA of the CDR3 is TGTGCCACCAGCAGAGACCCGCCGGAGAACCCCTACGAGCAGTACTTC.

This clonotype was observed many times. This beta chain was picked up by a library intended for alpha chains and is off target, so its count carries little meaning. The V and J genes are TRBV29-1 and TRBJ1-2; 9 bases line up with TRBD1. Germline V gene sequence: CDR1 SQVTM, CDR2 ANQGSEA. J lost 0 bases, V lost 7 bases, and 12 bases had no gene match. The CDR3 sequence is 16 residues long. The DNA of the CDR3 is TGCAGCGCGAAAAGGCCCGGGACAGGGACTAACTATGGCTACACCTTC. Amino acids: CSAKRPGTGTNYGYTF.

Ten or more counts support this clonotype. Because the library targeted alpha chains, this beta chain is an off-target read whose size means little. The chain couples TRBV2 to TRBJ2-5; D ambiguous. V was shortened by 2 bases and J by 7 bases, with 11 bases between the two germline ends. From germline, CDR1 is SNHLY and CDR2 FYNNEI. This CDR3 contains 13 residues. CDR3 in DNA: TGTGCCAGCAGTGAAAAGATTAGTGGGACCCAGTACTTC. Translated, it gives CASSEKISGTQYF.